This TCR beta chain was found in a study of cytomegalovirus exposure and HLA in healthy donors. In the study overall: HLA-typed donors were the source of some 80 million unique TCRs, which an early data release held.

The CDR3 has 13 residues. With 0 bases removed from V and 3 bases from J, the gap between germline ends came to 6 bases. The germline V gene has CDR1 SGHRS and CDR2 YFSETQ. The PCR used 60 Vbeta and 13 Jbeta primers. Profiling relied on immunoSEQ multiplex PCR, and the TCRdb table lists in-frame clones only, not all of them. Of around 20,000 clones listed, more than 80% were seen once; the top ten hold roughly a fifth. Whole-study results and caveats: Reportedly, HLA-A and HLA-B alleles of most subjects were accurately predicted from TCR beta. The Asian-associated ancestry cluster reportedly had fewer N-insertions than the 666-donor mean in a later analysis.

Regarding donors, all were healthy bone marrow donors. About this clone: As yet, its antigen is unknown.

The sequence derives from a human donor in good health. Source material: PBMCs. The chain joins TRBV5-1 to TRBJ1-1; D call uncertain. CDR3 residues: CASSLVSHTEAFF. The CDR3 nucleotides are TGCGCCAGCAGCTTGGTAAGCCACACTGAAGCTTTCTTT.